The 32 T cell receptor beta chains presented below share a single source sample, sequenced in a study of cytomegalovirus exposure and HLA in healthy donors. Primers for the PCR totalled 60 Vbeta and 13 Jbeta. TCRdb keeps only in-frame clones here, not all; method: immunoSEQ multiplex PCR. Here the sample spans around 160,000 clones, 73% being singletons. Sequenced: PBMCs. The receptors were gathered from a woman under 30 in good health and CMV-seronegative.

The chain carries TRBV2 and TRBJ2-2, with 7 bases that match TRBD2. Trimming removed 1 base from V and 3 bases from J; junction bases left unmatched: 2. The CDR3 length is 15 residues. Germline V gene sequence: CDR1 SNHLY, CDR2 FYNNEI. The CDR3 sequence is CASSEERGDTGELFF. The DNA of the CDR3 is TGTGCCAGCAGTGAAGAGCGGGGTGACACCGGGGAGCTGTTTTTT. The whole variable domain, filled in from reference TRBV2 and TRBJ2-2, reads EPEVTQTPSHQVTQMGQEVILRCVPISNHLYFYWYRQILGQKVEFLVSFYNNEISEKSEIFDDQFSVERPDGSNFTLKIRSTKLEDSAMYFCASSEERGDTGELFFGEGSRLTVL.

This chain connects TRBV6-1 to TRBJ1-2, with D possibly matching TRBD1 (5 bases). Germline V gene data show CDR1 as MNHNS and CDR2 as SASEGT. The length of the CDR3 is 14 residues. Trimming removed 1 base at V and 4 bases at J, with 10 bases between. The CDR3 sequence is CASSEGGAGYGYTF. DNA for the CDR3: TGTGCCAGCAGTGAAGGGGGCGCAGGCTATGGCTACACCTTC.

The V and J genes are TRBV6-5 and TRBJ2-1; TRBD2 aligns across 8 bases. V shed 5 bases and J 4 bases; nucleotides not matched to a gene: 4. The CDR3 has 14 residues. Germline V gives CDR1 MNHEY, CDR2 SVGAGI. The CDR3 DNA reads TGTGCCAGCAGTCTGACTAGCGCATACAATGAGCAGTTCTTC. It specifies CASSLTSAYNEQFF.

This clone appeared once. J is TRBJ2-3 and V is TRBV6-4, with D perhaps TRBD1 (6 bases). Germline V gene sequence: CDR1 MRHNA, CDR2 SNTAGT. This CDR3 is 15 amino acids long. V was pared by 6 bases and J by 3 bases, with 16 bases between. This CDR3 is CASSPSQGTTDTQYF. CDR3 nucleotides: TGTGCCAGCAGCCCAAGCCAGGGGACGACAGATACGCAGTATTTT.

This chain joins TRBV5-1 and TRBJ2-3; weak D call: TRBD2 (6 bases). Germline CDR1 reads SGHRS; CDR2 reads YFSETQ. CDR3 length: 14 residues. The ends were cut back, 4 bases at V and 2 bases at J, with 11 bases in the middle. The CDR3 DNA reads as TGCGCCAGCAGCCTTCGGGACTCCACAGATACGCAGTATTTT. It encodes CASSLRDSTDTQYF.

The chain uses TRBV4-3 and TRBJ2-7; D is unresolved. Trimming left V 1 base short and J 2 bases short, with 6 bases between. The CDR3 is 13 residues long. Germline CDR1 LGHNA, CDR2 YSLEER. CDR3 loop: CASSQGGTYEQYF. CDR3 in DNA: TGCGCCAGCAGCCAAGGTGGCACCTACGAGCAGTACTTC.

The J gene is TRBJ2-1, the V gene TRBV6-5; D may be TRBD1 (5 bases). The V gene lost 0 bases and the J gene lost 4 bases, with 13 bases spanning the gap. Germline V gives CDR1 MNHEY, CDR2 SVGAGI. The CDR3 loop spans 16 amino acids. CDR3 loop: CASSYSPRAGYNEQFF. DNA of the CDR3: TGTGCCAGCAGTTACTCCCCCAGGGCTGGATACAATGAGCAGTTCTTC.

This clone was seen a few times. This rearrangement joins TRBV27 to TRBJ2-3; the match to TRBD1 covers 10 bases. The CDR3 runs 14 residues. Unmatched junction bases numbered 3, after V lost 5 bases and J lost 4 bases. CDR1 MNHEY and CDR2 SMNVEV come from the germline V gene (reference sequence). CDR3 amino acids: CASSPGQGPDTQYF. The CDR3 coding sequence is TGTGCCAGCAGTCCGGGACAGGGGCCAGATACGCAGTATTTT.

Only a few counts were recorded for this clone. The rearrangement links TRBV6-5 to TRBJ1-2; TRBD1 is a possible D gene (5 bases). The CDR3 is made up of 15 amino acids. Deletions cut 0 bases from V and 0 bases from J, with 8 bases between. The germline V gene has CDR1 MNHEY and CDR2 SVGAGI. CDR3 sequence reads: CASSYSADTNYGYTF. CDR3 nucleotide sequence: TGTGCCAGCAGTTACTCGGCGGACACTAACTATGGCTACACCTTC.

This clone was seen only a few times. The chain is built from TRBV5-1 and TRBJ1-2; D gene ambiguous. The V end lost 4 bases, the J end lost 6 bases, and 13 bases lay between the germline ends. The germline V gene has CDR1 SGHRS and CDR2 YFSETQ. This CDR3 has 13 amino acids. CDR3: CASSENRGDGYTF. The CDR3 nucleotides are TGCGCCAGCAGCGAAAACCGAGGCGATGGCTACACCTTC.

The rearrangement uses TRBV6-5 and TRBJ1-4, with D perhaps TRBD1 (6 bases). Per the germline V gene, CDR1 is MNHEY and CDR2 is SVGAGI. V lost 2 bases and J lost 6, with 13 bases in between. The CDR3 totals 15 residues. The CDR3 spells CASSYGRGRHEKLFF. Here the CDR3 DNA reads TGTGCCAGCAGTTACGGCAGGGGAAGACATGAAAAACTGTTTTTT.

The chain recombines TRBV7-2 with TRBJ2-3, with TRBD2 matching 9 bases. The trim removed 0 bases at V and 2 bases at J, leaving 6 bases unmatched. This CDR3 has 17 residues. The germline CDR1 and CDR2 sequences are SGHTA and FQGNSA. The CDR3 nucleotides read TGTGCCAGCAGCTTAGCTAGGCTAGCGGGGATCACAGATACGCAGTATTTT. The encoded protein is CASSLARLAGITDTQYF.

This clone has just a few counts. The chain has TRBV4-1 and TRBJ1-5, with 9 bases that match TRBD1. The CDR3 consists of 17 residues. CDR1 and CDR2 (germline): MGHRA, YSYEKL. V gave up 4 bases and J gave up 1 base; unmatched junction bases: 8. Here the CDR3 reads CASSRIPGQGSNQPQHF. Written as DNA, the CDR3 is TGCGCCAGCAGCCGAATTCCGGGACAGGGAAGCAATCAGCCCCAGCATTTT.

The gene calls are TRBV2 and TRBJ1-6, with D unresolved. The germline V gene has CDR1 SNHLY and CDR2 FYNNEI. This CDR3 is built from 16 residues. The V and J ends lost 6 bases and 9 bases respectively, with 21 bases between them. The CDR3 loop is CASRGGRRGWSSPLHF. In DNA, the CDR3 is TGTGCCAGCAGAGGCGGGAGACGGGGTTGGAGTTCACCCCTCCACTTT.

This rearrangement joins TRBV7-2 to TRBJ1-2; 7 nucleotides line up with TRBD1. The CDR3 totals 15 residues. V trimming: 2 bases; J trimming: 0 bases; junction bases outside the gene matches: 3. The germline gives CDR1 SGHTA, CDR2 FQGNSA. The DNA for the CDR3 is TGTGCCAGCAGCTTAACGGGACAGCCTAACTATGGCTACACCTTC. Protein product: CASSLTGQPNYGYTF.

The chain uses TRBV5-1 and TRBJ1-4; D ambiguous. Trimming left V 1 base short and J 8 bases short, with 12 bases between. Germline V gene data show CDR1 as SGHRS and CDR2 as YFSETQ. The CDR3 is 14 residues long. CDR3 bases: TGCGCCAGCAGCTTGAGTGGGGAGAGGGAAAAACTGTTTTTT. It is translated as CASSLSGEREKLFF.

The CDR3 region has the DNA TGTGCCAGCGGAAACGAGCGCCTTAAGCAGTACGTC. Translating gives CASGNERLKQYV. The chain carries TRBV6-5 and TRBJ2-7; no firm D call. This CDR3 comprises 12 residues. Germline V lookup: CDR1 MNHEY, CDR2 SVGAGI. V gave up 8 bases and J gave up 8 bases, with 16 bases separating them.

The chain has TRBV4-3 and TRBJ2-7; 9 bases are a match to TRBD1. The V gene end was trimmed by 4 bases and the J gene end by 3 bases; junction bases not matched to a gene: 7. The CDR3 runs 15 residues. Germline V gene data show CDR1 as LGHNA and CDR2 as YSLEER. CDR3 amino acids: CASSPRTGDGYEQYF. In DNA form, the CDR3 reads TGCGCCAGCAGCCCGCGGACAGGGGATGGCTACGAGCAGTACTTC.

The CDR3 DNA reads TGTGCCAGCAACCGACAGGGGGTCGCCTACAATGAGCAGTTCTTC. Protein: CASNRQGVAYNEQFF. The V gene is TRBV6-5, the J gene TRBJ2-1; 9 bases agree with TRBD1. This CDR3 has 15 amino acids. The germline CDR1 and CDR2 sequences are MNHEY and SVGAGI. Losses at the gene ends were 7 bases for V and 2 bases for J; bases not matched to a gene: 6.

CDR3 sequence (DNA): TGTGCCAGCAGCTTAGGGGGCCTTAATGAAAAACTGTTTTTT. This codes for CASSLGGLNEKLFF. The V and J genes are TRBV7-2 and TRBJ1-4, with D possibly being TRBD1 (5 bases). This CDR3 contains 14 residues. The V end lost 1 base, the J end lost 4 bases, and 7 bases lay between the germline ends. Per germline, CDR1 SGHTA and CDR2 FQGNSA.

The gene calls are TRBV4-1 and TRBJ2-1; 13 nucleotides align to TRBD2. Germline V gene sequence: CDR1 MGHRA, CDR2 YSYEKL. Trimming cost V 6 bases and J 5 bases; bases outside gene matches: 1. The CDR3 is 14 amino acids. The CDR3 nucleotides are TGCGCCAGCAGACTAGCGGGAGGGAACAATGAGCAGTTCTTC. Residues: CASRLAGGNNEQFF.

V usage is TRBV5-1 and J usage is TRBJ1-1, with 7 bases fitting TRBD1. V trimming: 2 bases; J trimming: 4 bases; junction bases outside the gene matches: 11. This CDR3 contains 16 residues. Germline V gives CDR1 SGHRS, CDR2 YFSETQ. The CDR3 is CASSFFGQVVPTEAFF. The CDR3 nucleotides read TGCGCCAGCAGCTTTTTCGGACAGGTCGTTCCCACTGAAGCTTTCTTT.

This clone showed up just once. The chain is built from TRBV5-1 and TRBJ1-3; D perhaps matches TRBD1 (6 bases). Germline loops: CDR1 SGHRS, CDR2 YFSETQ. This CDR3 region has 14 residues. The V gene lost 5 bases and the J gene lost 2 bases, with 11 bases spanning the gap. For the CDR3, the DNA is TGCGCCAGCAGTACCGCAGGGGCTGGAAACACCATATATTTT. As protein: CASSTAGAGNTIYF.

This clone was seen only a few times. V is TRBV2 and J is TRBJ1-5, with D maybe TRBD1 (5 bases). V lost 8 bases to trimming and J lost 4 bases, with 18 bases between them. The CDR3 is 15 residues long. Germline values: CDR1 SNHLY, CDR2 FYNNEI. The chain's CDR3 is CASGLRGGGNQPQHF. DNA for the CDR3: TGTGCCAGCGGTTTACGGGGGGGAGGGAATCAGCCCCAGCATTTT.

This clone has just one count. The rearrangement joins TRBV28 to TRBJ2-7; 12 bases are a match to TRBD1. The CDR3 is 15 residues long. Trimming took 7 bases from V and 6 from J; bases not matched to a gene: 10. Germline-derived CDR1 and CDR2 are MDHEN and SYDVKM. CDR3 nucleotides: TGTGCCAGCACCCTTCTGGGACAGGGGGCTCCCGAGCAGTACTTC. Residues: CASTLLGQGAPEQYF.

This clone showed up just once. The V call is TRBV18, the J call TRBJ1-3; no reliable D call. Germline V gene lookup returns CDR1 KGHSH and CDR2 LQKENI. Trimming took 3 bases from V and 0 from J, leaving 9 bases between them. CDR3 size: 15 residues. The CDR3 sequence: CASSPETTSGNTIYF. In DNA, the CDR3 is TGTGCCAGCTCACCCGAGACAACCTCTGGAAACACCATATATTTT.

The chain is built from TRBV7-2 and TRBJ1-1; no clear D gene. The germline V gene has CDR1 SGHTA and CDR2 FQGNSA. Trimming pared 8 bases from V and 1 base from J, leaving 11 bases between. The CDR3 covers 13 residues. CDR3 in amino acids: CASLKSGNTEAFF. The CDR3 DNA follows: TGTGCCAGCCTCAAATCGGGGAACACTGAAGCTTTCTTT.

The CDR3 protein is CARTGTGQETQYF. CDR3 coding DNA: TGTGCCAGAACCGGGACAGGGCAAGAGACCCAGTACTTC. The V gene is TRBV27, the J gene TRBJ2-5; the match to TRBD1 covers 9 bases. The CDR3 spans 13 residues. The J segment lost 2 bases and the V segment lost 9 bases, leaving 4 bases of the junction unmatched. Germline V gene sequence: CDR1 MNHEY, CDR2 SMNVEV (reference sequence).

V is TRBV14 and J is TRBJ2-3; D gene uncertain. Germline CDR1 reads SGHDN; CDR2 reads FVKESK. Between the trimmed V and J ends, which lost 8 bases and 2 bases, there was a span of 8 bases. The CDR3 is 12 residues long. In DNA, the CDR3 is TGTGCCAGCGGAGCATACACAGATACGCAGTATTTT. Protein sequence: CASGAYTDTQYF.

The J gene is TRBJ2-2, the V gene TRBV7-9; TRBD1 matches 9 bases. Trimming cost V 1 base and J 5 bases; bases outside gene matches: 2. There are 15 residues in the CDR3. The germline V gene encodes CDR1 SEHNR and CDR2 FQNEAQ (reference sequence). The CDR3 sequence is CASSLDGTGTGELFF. The CDR3 DNA sequence: TGTGCCAGCAGCTTAGACGGGACAGGGACCGGGGAGCTGTTTTTT. Together with reference TRBV7-9 and TRBJ2-2, the CDR3 gives the full variable domain: DTGVSQNPRHKITKRGQNVTFRCDPISEHNRLYWYRQTLGQGPEFLTYFQNEAQLEKSRLLSDRFSAERPKGSFSTLEIQRTEQGDSAMYLCASSLDGTGTGELFFGEGSRLTVL.

This sequence joins TRBV10-3 and TRBJ1-2; D is perhaps TRBD1 (6 bases). The germline V gene encodes CDR1 ENHRY and CDR2 SYGVKD. Trimming pared 8 bases from V and 6 bases from J, leaving 13 bases between. The CDR3 is made up of 12 amino acids. The CDR3 DNA reads TGTGCCATCGCAGGGGCCTATAATGGCTACACCTTC. Residues: CAIAGAYNGYTF.

The chain employs TRBV7-7 and TRBJ2-2; tentatively, D is TRBD1 (5 bases). V dropped 0 bases and J dropped 6 bases, with 14 bases sitting between them. The CDR3 loop spans 16 amino acids. The germline V gene encodes CDR1 SSHAT and CDR2 FNYEAQ (reference sequence). The CDR3 loop reads CASSLAGVAGSGELFF. The CDR3 nucleotides are TGTGCCAGCAGCTTAGCAGGGGTAGCCGGGTCCGGGGAGCTGTTTTTT.